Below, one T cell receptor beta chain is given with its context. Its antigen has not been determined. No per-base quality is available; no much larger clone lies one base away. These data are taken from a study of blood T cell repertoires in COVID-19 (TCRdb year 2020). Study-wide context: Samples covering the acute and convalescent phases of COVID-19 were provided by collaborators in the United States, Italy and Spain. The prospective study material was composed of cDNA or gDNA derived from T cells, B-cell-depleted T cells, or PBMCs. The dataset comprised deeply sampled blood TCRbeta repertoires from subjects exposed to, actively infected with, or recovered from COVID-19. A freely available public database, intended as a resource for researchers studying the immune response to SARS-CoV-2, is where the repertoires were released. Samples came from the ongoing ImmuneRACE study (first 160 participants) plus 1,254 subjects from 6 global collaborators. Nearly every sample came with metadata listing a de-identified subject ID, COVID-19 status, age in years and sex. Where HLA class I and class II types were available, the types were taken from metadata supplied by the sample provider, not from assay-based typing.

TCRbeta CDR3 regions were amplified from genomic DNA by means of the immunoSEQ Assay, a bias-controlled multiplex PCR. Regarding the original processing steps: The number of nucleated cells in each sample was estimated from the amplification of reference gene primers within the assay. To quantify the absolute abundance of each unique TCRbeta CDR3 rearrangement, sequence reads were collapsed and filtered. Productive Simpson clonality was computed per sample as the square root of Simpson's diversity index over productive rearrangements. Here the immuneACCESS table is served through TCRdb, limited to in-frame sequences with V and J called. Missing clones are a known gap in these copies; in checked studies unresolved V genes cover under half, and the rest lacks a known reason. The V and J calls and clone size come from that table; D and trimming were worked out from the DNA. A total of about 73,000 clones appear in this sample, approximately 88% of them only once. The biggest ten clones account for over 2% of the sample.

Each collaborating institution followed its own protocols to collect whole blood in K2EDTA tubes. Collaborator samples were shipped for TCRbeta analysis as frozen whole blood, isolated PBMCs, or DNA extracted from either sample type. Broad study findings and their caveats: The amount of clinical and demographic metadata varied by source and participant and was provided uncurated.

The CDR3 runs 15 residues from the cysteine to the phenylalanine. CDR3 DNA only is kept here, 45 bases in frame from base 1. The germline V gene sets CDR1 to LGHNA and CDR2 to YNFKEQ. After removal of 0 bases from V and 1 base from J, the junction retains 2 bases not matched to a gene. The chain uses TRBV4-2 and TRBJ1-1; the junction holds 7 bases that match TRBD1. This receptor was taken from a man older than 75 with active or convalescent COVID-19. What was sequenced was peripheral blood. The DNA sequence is TGTGCCAGCAGCCAAGAGACAGGGTGGAACACTGAAGCTTTCTTT. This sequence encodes CASSQETGWNTEAFF.